Listed here are 30 T cell receptor beta chains from one sample, sequenced in a study of T cell responses to AZD1222 COVID-19 vaccine. Repertoires were generated with immunoSEQ multiplex PCR, while TCRdb's copy carries only in-frame clones and drops some. Here the sample spans 150,000 or so clones, roughly 90% being singletons. The sequencing here drew on peripheral blood, taken on day 0 of AZD1222 vaccination. These receptor sequences come from an adult in good health.

The chain employs TRBV2 and TRBJ1-5; no definite D call. The CDR3 is made up of 11 amino acids. V gave up 5 bases and J gave up 8 bases, with 7 bases separating them. The germline V gene has CDR1 SNHLY and CDR2 FYNNEI. The CDR3 here is CASSSREPQHF. CDR3 nucleotides: TGTGCCAGCAGTAGTAGAGAGCCCCAGCATTTT.

Only one count was recorded for this clone. The rearrangement joins TRBV7-8 to TRBJ1-1; D possibly corresponds to TRBD1 (5 bases). Trimming took off 1 base at V and 4 bases at J, with 13 bases between the two ends. Germline assignment: CDR1 SGHVS and CDR2 FQNEAQ. The CDR3 runs to 15 residues. The CDR3 reads CASSLVVLGTTEAFF. Written as DNA, the CDR3 is TGTGCCAGCAGCTTAGTTGTTCTGGGGACCACTGAAGCTTTCTTT.

This chain joins TRBV5-5 and TRBJ2-2; 12 nucleotides agree with TRBD2. This CDR3 spans 17 amino acids. Germline values: CDR1 SGHKS, CDR2 YYEKEE (reference sequence). Trimming removed 2 bases from V and 4 bases from J; junction bases left unmatched: 6. CDR3: CASSLMTSGGSTGELFF. CDR3 DNA: TGTGCCAGCAGCTTAATGACTAGCGGGGGATCCACCGGGGAGCTGTTTTTT. The full variable domain, in which reference TRBV5-5 and TRBJ2-2 provide the parts outside the CDR3, is DAGVTQSPTHLIKTRGQQVTLRCSPISGHKSVSWYQQVLGQGPQFIFQYYEKEERGRGNFPDRFSARQFPNYSSELNVNALLLGDSALYLCASSLMTSGGSTGELFFGEGSRLTVL.

The V call is TRBV19, the J call TRBJ1-3; 7 bases fit TRBD1. CDR3 length equals 16 residues. After removal of 5 bases from V and 2 bases from J, the junction contained 9 bases not matched to a gene. Germline assignment: CDR1 LNHDA and CDR2 SQIVND (reference sequence). The CDR3 reads CASSPPGQPAGNTIYF. The CDR3 nucleotides are TGTGCCAGTAGTCCCCCGGGACAGCCAGCTGGAAACACCATATATTTT.

V gene TRBV6-5 combines with J gene TRBJ2-3; D call uncertain. CDR3 length: 11 residues. Trimming took off 4 bases at V and 5 bases at J, with 4 bases between the two ends. Germline values: CDR1 MNHEY, CDR2 SVGAGI. The CDR3 sequence: CASSFLDTQYF. As DNA, the CDR3 is TGTGCCAGCAGTTTCCTAGATACGCAGTATTTT.

This chain joins TRBV28 and TRBJ2-7; tentatively, D is TRBD1 or TRBD2 (5 bases each). The V gene's germline CDR1 is MDHEN and CDR2 SYDVKM. The CDR3 totals 15 residues. V shed 5 bases and J shed 7 bases, with 21 bases lying between them. The chain's CDR3 is CASSPWDPSRWEQYF. The CDR3 DNA reads as TGTGCCAGCAGTCCCTGGGACCCTTCAAGGTGGGAGCAGTACTTC.

Of note for this clone: The germline gene is not matched at one end of the junction; a read error may be the cause. The rearrangement links TRBV6-5 to TRBJ2-2; D gene uncertain. The CDR3 totals 13 residues. Looked up from germline, CDR1 is MNHEY and CDR2 is SVGAGI. The CDR3 coding sequence is TGTGCCAGCAGCTACTCATCCACTCTGGAGCTGTTTTTT. Translating gives CASSYSSTLELFF.

V gene TRBV18 combines with J gene TRBJ1-1; D gene uncertain. The CDR3 is 12 residues long. Trimming shortened V by 3 bases and J by 4 bases, and 6 bases separated the two germline ends. The germline V gene has CDR1 KGHSH and CDR2 LQKENI. The CDR3 bases are TGTGCCAGCTCACCTCTGGGCACTGAAGCTTTCTTT. Translated, it gives CASSPLGTEAFF.

CDR3 sequence reads: CASSVGSGSGDDGTQYF. The CDR3 DNA reads TGTGCCAGCAGCGTAGGGAGCGGGTCAGGGGACGATGGTACGCAGTATTTT. This rearrangement joins TRBV9 to TRBJ2-3; D may be TRBD1 or TRBD2 (6 bases each). Germline CDR1 reads SGDLS; CDR2 reads YYNGEE. The CDR3 spans 17 residues. V gave up 0 bases and J gave up 8 bases, with 22 bases separating them. The full variable domain, with the rest looked up from reference TRBV9 and TRBJ2-3, is DSGVTQTPKHLITATGQRVTLRCSPRSGDLSVYWYQQSLDQGLQFLIQYYNGEERAKGNILERFSAQQFPDLHSELNLSSLELGDSALYFCASSVGSGSGDDGTQYFGPGTRLTVL.

The chain couples TRBV25-1 to TRBJ2-3; maybe TRBD2 (7 bases). The V gene's germline CDR1 is MGHDK and CDR2 SYGVNS. This CDR3 is 17 amino acids long. Deletions cut 1 base from V and 4 bases from J, with 18 bases between. As DNA, the CDR3 is TGTGCCAGCAGTGAATCCCTCGTGGGGGGGGGCGCAGATACGCAGTATTTT. Translated: CASSESLVGGGADTQYF.

The rearrangement uses TRBV5-1 and TRBJ1-4, with no clear D. The V end lost 4 bases, the J end lost 5 bases, and 12 bases lay between the germline ends. The CDR3 consists of 14 residues. CDR1 is SGHRS, CDR2 YFSETQ, per germline. CDR3 sequence: CASSLDVLNEKLFF. CDR3 nucleotides: TGCGCCAGCAGCCTGGACGTCTTAAATGAAAAACTGTTTTTT. Supplemented by reference TRBV5-1 and TRBJ1-4, the full variable domain reads KAGVTQTPRYLIKTRGQQVTLSCSPISGHRSVSWYQQTPGQGLQFLFEYFSETQRNKGNFPGRFSGRQFSNSRSEMNVSTLELGDSALYLCASSLDVLNEKLFFGSGTQLSVL.

There are a few counts of this clone. The chain has TRBV14 and TRBJ2-7; D is perhaps TRBD1 or TRBD2 (6 bases each). The CDR3 contains 14 residues. With 4 bases removed from V and 2 bases from J, the gap between germline ends came to 12 bases. Germline V CDR1 and CDR2: SGHDN, FVKESK. CDR3 loop: CASSRGTSTYEQYF. CDR3 bases: TGTGCCAGCAGCCGCGGGACATCCACCTACGAGCAGTACTTC.

The chain has TRBV7-8 and TRBJ1-5; D unresolved. The CDR3 contains 14 residues. The germline V gene encodes CDR1 SGHVS and CDR2 FQNEAQ. The V end was cut by 5 bases, the J end by 3 bases, with 11 bases between. CDR3 coding DNA: TGTGCCAGCAGCCTTCGCCAGGTCAATCAGCCCCAGCATTTT. Protein: CASSLRQVNQPQHF.

The chain joins TRBV2 to TRBJ2-7, with D tentatively TRBD1 or TRBD2 (5 bases each). Trimming stripped 0 bases from V and 1 base from J, with 7 bases between. Germline CDR1 reads SNHLY; CDR2 reads FYNNEI. This CDR3 has 14 residues. The CDR3 reads CASSEARGSYEQYF. In DNA form, the CDR3 reads TGTGCCAGCAGTGAAGCGAGGGGATCCTACGAGCAGTACTTC.

The chain couples TRBV3-1 (or the pseudogene TRBV3-2) to TRBJ2-7; D gene unclear. This CDR3 has 14 amino acids. Germline V gene data show CDR1 as LGHDT and CDR2 as YNNKEL (reference sequence). The germline V and J ends were trimmed by 1 base and 6 bases, with 13 bases remaining between them. The CDR3 reads CASSQAMAPGEQYF. The CDR3 DNA follows: TGTGCCAGCAGCCAAGCCATGGCTCCTGGCGAGCAGTACTTC.

The genes are TRBV3-1 (or the pseudogene TRBV3-2) and TRBJ2-7, with 7 bases matching TRBD2. The CDR3 length is 15 residues. Trimming removed 3 bases from V and 3 bases from J; junction bases left unmatched: 8. Germline V gene lookup returns CDR1 LGHDT and CDR2 YNNKEL (reference sequence). This chain's CDR3 is CASSQRSGANYEQYF. CDR3 coding DNA: TGTGCCAGCAGCCAGCGAAGCGGGGCTAACTACGAGCAGTACTTC.

The chain uses TRBV7-9 and TRBJ1-4; no reliable D call. The CDR3 sequence is 16 residues long. Germline CDR1 reads SEHNR; CDR2 reads FQNEAQ (reference sequence). V shed 1 base and J shed 3 bases, with 12 bases lying between them. The chain's CDR3 is CASSLVVLFSNEKLFF. CDR3 in DNA: TGTGCCAGCAGCTTAGTTGTTCTGTTCTCTAATGAAAAACTGTTTTTT.

This CDR3 is CASSFLQGREETQYF. The CDR3 nucleotides read TGTGCCAGCAGCTTCCTCCAGGGACGGGAAGAGACCCAGTACTTC. The chain combines TRBV7-9 with TRBJ2-5; D is perhaps TRBD1 or TRBD2 (5 bases each). The length of the CDR3 is 15 residues. Per the germline V gene, CDR1 is SEHNR and CDR2 is FQNEAQ (reference sequence). V lost 3 bases to trimming and J lost 3 bases, with 14 bases between them.

The chain combines TRBV11-2 with TRBJ2-1; D remains unclear. Trimming cost V 2 bases and J 2 bases, with 10 bases left between them. This CDR3 region has 15 residues. Per the germline V gene, CDR1 is SGHAT and CDR2 is FQNNGV. The CDR3 loop is CASSLTRPTYNEQFF. The DNA of the CDR3 is TGTGCCAGCAGCTTAACGAGGCCCACCTACAATGAGCAGTTCTTC.

The chain is built from TRBV14 and TRBJ1-2; no firm D call. Trimming shortened V by 5 bases and J by 6 bases, and 10 bases separated the two germline ends. CDR1 and CDR2 (germline): SGHDN, FVKESK. The CDR3 totals 12 residues. In DNA form, the CDR3 reads TGTGCCAGCAGCTTGACTGGGGATGGCTACACCTTC. This translates into CASSLTGDGYTF.

This chain connects TRBV19 to TRBJ1-3, with TRBD1 as a possible D gene (6 bases). Per the germline V gene, CDR1 is LNHDA and CDR2 is SQIVND (reference sequence). CDR3 length: 16 residues. Trimming shortened V by 3 bases and J by 0 bases, and 12 bases separated the two germline ends. For the CDR3, the DNA is TGTGCCAGTAGTATCCGACAGGAGAGCTCTGGAAACACCATATATTTT. Its protein is CASSIRQESSGNTIYF.

The rearrangement links TRBV19 to TRBJ1-3; D is possibly TRBD1 (6 bases). Between the trimmed V and J ends, which lost 8 bases and 0 bases, there was a span of 11 bases. The germline gives CDR1 LNHDA, CDR2 SQIVND (reference sequence). The CDR3 is made up of 14 amino acids. CDR3 sequence: CASGQILSGNTIYF. In DNA, the CDR3 is TGTGCCAGTGGACAGATTCTCTCTGGAAACACCATATATTTT.

The CDR3 nucleotides are TGCGCCAGCAGCCCGACAGGGAATTTGGTTTTCGGGGAGCTGTTTTTT. Its protein is CASSPTGNLVFGELFF. The chain couples TRBV5-1 to TRBJ2-2; 7 bases map to TRBD1. CDR1 is SGHRS and CDR2 is YFSETQ in the germline V gene. Trimming cost V 4 bases and J 7 bases; bases outside gene matches: 13. This CDR3 spans 16 amino acids.

This clone was seen just once. The chain couples TRBV7-8 to TRBJ1-3; 7 bases map to TRBD1. The junction had 3 bases not matched to a gene; V was cut back by 4 bases and J by 0 bases. This CDR3 is built from 15 residues. Germline CDR1 reads SGHVS; CDR2 reads FQNEAQ. The CDR3 spells CASSWGQTSGNTIYF. In DNA form, the CDR3 reads TGTGCCAGCAGCTGGGGACAGACCTCTGGAAACACCATATATTTT.

The chain carries TRBV6-6 and TRBJ2-7, with D hard to call. Germline lookup yields CDR1 MNHNY and CDR2 SVGAGI (reference sequence). Trimming pared 9 bases from V and 2 bases from J, leaving 8 bases between. The CDR3 sequence is 11 residues long. This CDR3 is CASTSTYEQYF. The CDR3, as DNA: TGTGCCAGTACATCAACCTACGAGCAGTACTTC.

V is TRBV29-1 and J is TRBJ2-4, with D possibly being TRBD1 or TRBD2 (6 bases each). CDR1 is SQVTM and CDR2 is ANQGSEA in the germline V gene. The CDR3 totals 11 residues. V was pared by 4 bases and J by 8 bases, with 9 bases between. CDR3 residues: CSVVGGDIQYF. In nucleotides, the CDR3 is TGCAGCGTTGTGGGGGGCGACATTCAGTACTTC. The full variable domain, with the rest looked up from reference TRBV29-1 and TRBJ2-4, is SAVISQKPSRDICQRGTSLTIQCQVDSQVTMMFWYRQQPGQSLTLIATANQGSEATYESGFVIDKFPISRPNLTFSTLTVSNMSPEDSSIYLCSVVGGDIQYFGAGTRLSVL.

V is TRBV13 and J is TRBJ2-2; D is ambiguous. This CDR3 has 14 residues. The ends were cut back, 0 bases at V and 9 bases at J, with 11 bases in the middle. Germline CDR1 PRHDT, CDR2 FYEKMQ (reference sequence). CDR3 DNA: TGTGCCAGCAGCTTAGGGACATCTGGCAGGGAGCTGTTTTTT. It yields the protein CASSLGTSGRELFF.

This clone was recorded once. The rearrangement joins TRBV7-3 to TRBJ2-5, with 7 bases matching TRBD2. CDR3 length: 16 amino acids. Per the germline V gene, CDR1 is SGHTA and CDR2 is FQGTGA. V lost 5 bases to trimming and J lost 3 bases; unmatched junction nucleotides: 12. The CDR3 DNA reads as TGTGCCAGCAGCCCCGGGGGACTACCAAGGAAAGAGACCCAGTACTTC. It translates to CASSPGGLPRKETQYF.

This sequence joins TRBV18 and TRBJ1-1, with D possibly matching TRBD1 (6 bases). The CDR3 has 14 amino acids. Germline assignment: CDR1 KGHSH and CDR2 LQKENI. Deletions cut 6 bases from V and 1 base from J, with 12 bases between. CDR3 in amino acids: CASSQGGENTEAFF. The CDR3 region has the DNA TGTGCCAGCTCTCAAGGGGGGGAGAACACTGAAGCTTTCTTT.

The genes are TRBV4-1 and TRBJ2-3; tentatively, D is TRBD1 (6 bases). Trimming pared 0 bases from V and 8 bases from J, leaving 18 bases between. CDR1 is MGHRA and CDR2 is YSYEKL in the germline V gene. The CDR3 loop spans 16 amino acids. In DNA, the CDR3 is TGCGCCAGCAGCCAAGATCACGTGGCAGGGGTAGGTACGCAGTATTTT. This gives the protein CASSQDHVAGVGTQYF.